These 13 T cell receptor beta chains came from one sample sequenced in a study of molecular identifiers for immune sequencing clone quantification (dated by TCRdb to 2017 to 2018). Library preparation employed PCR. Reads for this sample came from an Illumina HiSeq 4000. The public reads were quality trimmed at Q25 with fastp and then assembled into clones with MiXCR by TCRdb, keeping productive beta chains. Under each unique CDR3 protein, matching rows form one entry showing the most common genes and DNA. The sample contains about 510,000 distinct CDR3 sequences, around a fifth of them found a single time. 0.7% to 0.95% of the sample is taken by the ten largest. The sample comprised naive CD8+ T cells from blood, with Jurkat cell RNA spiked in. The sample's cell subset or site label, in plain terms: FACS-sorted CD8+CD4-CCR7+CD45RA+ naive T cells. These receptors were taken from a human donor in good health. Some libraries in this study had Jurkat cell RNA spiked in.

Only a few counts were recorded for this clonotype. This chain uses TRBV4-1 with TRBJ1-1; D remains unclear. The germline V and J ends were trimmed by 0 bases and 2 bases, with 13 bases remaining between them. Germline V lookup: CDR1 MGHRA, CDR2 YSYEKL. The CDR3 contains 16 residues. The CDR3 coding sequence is TGCGCCAGCAGCCAAGACCCGGCAGGCCCTAACACTGAAGCTTTCTTT. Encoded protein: CASSQDPAGPNTEAFF.

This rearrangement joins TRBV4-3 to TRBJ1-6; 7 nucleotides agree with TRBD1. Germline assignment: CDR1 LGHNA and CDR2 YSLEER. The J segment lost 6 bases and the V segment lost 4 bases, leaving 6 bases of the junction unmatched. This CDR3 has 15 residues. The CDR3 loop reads CASSPGTAFNSPLHF. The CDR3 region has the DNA TGCGCCAGCAGCCCCGGGACAGCCTTTAATTCACCCCTCCACTTT.

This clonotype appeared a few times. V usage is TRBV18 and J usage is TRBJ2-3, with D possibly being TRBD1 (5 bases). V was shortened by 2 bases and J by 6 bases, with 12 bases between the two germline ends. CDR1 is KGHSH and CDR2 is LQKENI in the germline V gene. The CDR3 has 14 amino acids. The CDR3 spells CASSPSTGTDTQYF. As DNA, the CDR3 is TGTGCCAGCTCACCATCCACAGGAACGGATACGCAGTATTTT.

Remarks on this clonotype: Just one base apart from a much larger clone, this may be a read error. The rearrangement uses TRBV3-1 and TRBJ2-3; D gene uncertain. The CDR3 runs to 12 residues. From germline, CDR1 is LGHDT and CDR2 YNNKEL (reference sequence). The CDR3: CASGQQTDTQYF. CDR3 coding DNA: TGTGCCAGCGGCCAGCAGACAGATACGCAGTATTTT.

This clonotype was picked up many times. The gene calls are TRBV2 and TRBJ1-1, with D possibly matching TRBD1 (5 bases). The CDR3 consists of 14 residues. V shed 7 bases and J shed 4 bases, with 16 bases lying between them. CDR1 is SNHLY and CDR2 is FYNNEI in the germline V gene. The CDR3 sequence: CASNPRGGPTEAFF. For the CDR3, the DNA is TGTGCCAGCAACCCCCGTGGGGGTCCCACTGAAGCTTTCTTT.

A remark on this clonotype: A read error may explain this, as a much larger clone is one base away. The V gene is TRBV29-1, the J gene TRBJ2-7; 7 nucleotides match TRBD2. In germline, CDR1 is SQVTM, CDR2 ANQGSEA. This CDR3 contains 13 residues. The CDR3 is CIVGEGSPYEQYF. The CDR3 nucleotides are TGCATCGTCGGGGAGGGATCCCCCTACGAGCAGTACTTC.

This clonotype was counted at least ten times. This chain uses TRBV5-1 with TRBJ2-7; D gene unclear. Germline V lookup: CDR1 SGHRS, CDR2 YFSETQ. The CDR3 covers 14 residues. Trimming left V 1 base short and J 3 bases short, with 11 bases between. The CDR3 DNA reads TGCGCCAGCAGCTTGTGGTGGGGAAGCTACGAGCAGTACTTC. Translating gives CASSLWWGSYEQYF.

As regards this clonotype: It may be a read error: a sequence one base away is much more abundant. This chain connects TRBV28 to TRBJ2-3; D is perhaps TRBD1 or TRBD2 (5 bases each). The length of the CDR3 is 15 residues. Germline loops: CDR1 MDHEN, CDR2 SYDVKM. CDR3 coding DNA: TGTGCCAGCAGTCCCCTTCCCGGGGCCGCAGATACGCGGTATTTT. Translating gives CASSPLPGAADTRYF.

CDR3: CSARDPAGGIYEQYF. CDR3 bases: TGCAGTGCTAGAGATCCAGCAGGGGGGATCTACGAGCAGTACTTC. J is TRBJ2-7 and V is TRBV20-1, with D perhaps matching TRBD1 (7 bases). Trimming removed 0 bases from V and 3 bases from J, with 15 bases in between. Germline assignment: CDR1 DFQATT and CDR2 SNEGSKA (reference sequence). CDR3 length equals 15 residues.

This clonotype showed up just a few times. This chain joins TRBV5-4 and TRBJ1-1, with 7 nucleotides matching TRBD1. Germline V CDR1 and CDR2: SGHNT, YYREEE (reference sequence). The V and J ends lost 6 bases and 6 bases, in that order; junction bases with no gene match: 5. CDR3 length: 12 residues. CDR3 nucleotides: TGTGCCAGCAACTACGGACAGGCTGAAGCTTTCTTT. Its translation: CASNYGQAEAFF.

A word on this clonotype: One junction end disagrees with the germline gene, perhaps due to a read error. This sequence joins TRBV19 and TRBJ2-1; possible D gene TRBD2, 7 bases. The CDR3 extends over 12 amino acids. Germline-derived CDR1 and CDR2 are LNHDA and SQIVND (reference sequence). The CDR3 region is CASTTGGNERFF. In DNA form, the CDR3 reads TGTGCCAGTACTACGGGGGGCAATGAGCGGTTCTTC.

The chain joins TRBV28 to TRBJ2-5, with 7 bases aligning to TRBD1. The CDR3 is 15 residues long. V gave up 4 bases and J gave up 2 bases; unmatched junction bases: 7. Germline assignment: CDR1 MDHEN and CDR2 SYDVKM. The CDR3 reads CASSSFWDRQETQYF. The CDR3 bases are TGTGCCAGCAGTTCATTTTGGGACAGACAAGAGACCCAGTACTTC.

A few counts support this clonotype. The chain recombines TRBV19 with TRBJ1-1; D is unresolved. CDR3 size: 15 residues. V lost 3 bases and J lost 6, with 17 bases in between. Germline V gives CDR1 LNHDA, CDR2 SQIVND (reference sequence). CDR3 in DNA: TGTGCCAGTAGTATTGGGTCGCGGTCGAGGGCTGAAGCTTTCTTT. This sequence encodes CASSIGSRSRAEAFF.